This TCR beta chain was profiled in a study of T cell responses to AZD1222 COVID-19 vaccine. CDR3 length: 15 amino acids. The V end was cut by 1 base, the J end by 1 base, with 10 bases between. Germline V lookup: CDR1 SGHTA, CDR2 FQGNSA. Study-level points and caveats: Compared with day 0, the breadth and depth of the Spike-specific TCR repertoire rose significantly after two doses of AZD1222. Spike-wide vaccine-associated CD4 TCRs dominated at 160-218 and 743-854. The donor group comprised mostly white British people and more females; the analysis possibly underestimated clonal diversity. Reports say nearly half of spike-specific TCRs go after unmutated variant regions.

Data came from immunoSEQ multiplex PCR; TCRdb stores just in-frame clones and leaves some out. The sample lists 100,000 to 150,000 clones, more than 70% seen once, with 1.5% to 1.9% in the top ten. Note on this clone: Antigen unknown.

The source of this sequence is an adult in good health. This chain links TRBV7-2 with TRBJ1-1, with D unclear. Here the sequenced sample was peripheral blood, taken on day 0 of AZD1222 vaccination. CDR3 nucleotides: TGTGCCAGCAGCTTAGTATGGACGAGGAACACTGAAGCTTTCTTT. Translating it yields CASSLVWTRNTEAFF.